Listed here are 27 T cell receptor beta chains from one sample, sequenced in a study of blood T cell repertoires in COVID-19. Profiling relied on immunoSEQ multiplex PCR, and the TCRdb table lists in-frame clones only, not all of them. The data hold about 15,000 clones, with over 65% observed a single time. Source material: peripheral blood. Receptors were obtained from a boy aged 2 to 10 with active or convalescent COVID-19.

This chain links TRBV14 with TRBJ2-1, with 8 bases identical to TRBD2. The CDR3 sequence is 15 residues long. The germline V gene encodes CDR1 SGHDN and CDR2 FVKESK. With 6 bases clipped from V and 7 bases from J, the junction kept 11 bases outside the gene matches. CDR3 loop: CASSHLAGRGNEQFF. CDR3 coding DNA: TGTGCCAGCAGTCACTTAGCGGGACGTGGGAATGAGCAGTTCTTC.

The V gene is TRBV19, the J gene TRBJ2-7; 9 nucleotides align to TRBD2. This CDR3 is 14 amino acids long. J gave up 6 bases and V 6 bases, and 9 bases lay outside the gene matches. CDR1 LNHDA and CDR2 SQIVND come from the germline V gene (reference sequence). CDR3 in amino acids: CASSLGLASSEQYF. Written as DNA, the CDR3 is TGTGCCAGTAGCCTCGGACTAGCGTCAAGCGAGCAGTACTTC.

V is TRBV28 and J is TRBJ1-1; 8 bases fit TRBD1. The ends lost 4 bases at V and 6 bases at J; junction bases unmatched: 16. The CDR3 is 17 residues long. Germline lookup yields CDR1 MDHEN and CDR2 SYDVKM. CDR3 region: CASSSLRTGRLRAEAFF. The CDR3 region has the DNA TGTGCCAGCAGTTCGCTTCGGACAGGGCGGCTCCGGGCTGAAGCTTTCTTT.

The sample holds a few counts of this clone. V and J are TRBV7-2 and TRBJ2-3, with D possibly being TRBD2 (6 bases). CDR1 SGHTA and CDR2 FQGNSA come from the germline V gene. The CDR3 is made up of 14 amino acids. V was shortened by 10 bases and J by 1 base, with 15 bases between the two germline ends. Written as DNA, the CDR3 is TGTGCCACACACAGGAGGGAGGGCACAGATACGCAGTATTTT. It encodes CATHRREGTDTQYF.

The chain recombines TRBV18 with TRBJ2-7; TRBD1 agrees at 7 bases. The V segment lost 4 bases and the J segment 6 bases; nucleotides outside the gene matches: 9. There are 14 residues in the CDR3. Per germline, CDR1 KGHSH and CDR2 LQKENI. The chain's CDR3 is CASSHTTGEGEQYF. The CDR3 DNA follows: TGTGCCAGCTCACATACCACAGGGGAAGGCGAGCAGTACTTC.

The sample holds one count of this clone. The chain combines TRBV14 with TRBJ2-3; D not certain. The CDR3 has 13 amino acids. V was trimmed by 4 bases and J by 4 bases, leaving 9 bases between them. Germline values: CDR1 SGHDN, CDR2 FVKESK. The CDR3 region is CASSRDIADTQYF. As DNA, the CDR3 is TGTGCCAGCAGCCGAGATATCGCAGATACGCAGTATTTT.

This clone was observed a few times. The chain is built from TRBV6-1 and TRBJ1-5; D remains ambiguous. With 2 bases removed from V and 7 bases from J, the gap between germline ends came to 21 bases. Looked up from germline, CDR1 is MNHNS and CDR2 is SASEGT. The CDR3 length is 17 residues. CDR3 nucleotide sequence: TGTGCCAGCAGTGAATACATGTTGGTGGCCCGTCAACAGCCCCAGCATTTT. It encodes CASSEYMLVARQQPQHF.

This CDR3 reads CAISAPSDTQYF. The CDR3 nucleotides read TGTGCCATCAGTGCCCCATCAGATACGCAGTATTTT. The chain uses TRBV10-3 and TRBJ2-3; D ambiguous. This CDR3 is built from 12 residues. CDR1 is ENHRY and CDR2 is SYGVKD in the germline V gene. V was clipped by 4 bases and J by 4 bases, with 6 bases between them.

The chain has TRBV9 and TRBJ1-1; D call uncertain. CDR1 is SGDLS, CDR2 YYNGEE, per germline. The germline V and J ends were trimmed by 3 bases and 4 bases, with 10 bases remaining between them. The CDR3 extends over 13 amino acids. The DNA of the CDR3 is TGTGCCAGCAGCGCGGACTGGGGCACTGAAGCTTTCTTT. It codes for CASSADWGTEAFF. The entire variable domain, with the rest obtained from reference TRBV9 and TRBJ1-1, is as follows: DSGVTQTPKHLITATGQRVTLRCSPRSGDLSVYWYQQSLDQGLQFLIQYYNGEERAKGNILERFSAQQFPDLHSELNLSSLELGDSALYFCASSADWGTEAFFGQGTRLTVV.

CDR3 loop: CASSYPGVVIFF. The CDR3 region has the DNA TGTGCCAGCAGTTATCCAGGGGTCGTTATCTTCTTT. The genes are TRBV28 and TRBJ1-1; maybe TRBD1 (6 bases). This CDR3 contains 12 residues. The V gene's germline CDR1 is MDHEN and CDR2 SYDVKM. With 4 bases removed from V and 14 bases from J, the gap between germline ends came to 17 bases.

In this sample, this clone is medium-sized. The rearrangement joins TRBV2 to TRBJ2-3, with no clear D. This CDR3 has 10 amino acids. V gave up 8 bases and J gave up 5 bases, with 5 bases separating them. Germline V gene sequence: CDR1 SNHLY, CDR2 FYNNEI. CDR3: CASAVDTQYF. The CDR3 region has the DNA TGTGCCAGCGCAGTAGATACGCAGTATTTT.

The CDR3 DNA follows: TGTGCCAGCAGTTACTCCATGGCCGTGGGCCAGCCCCAGCATTTT. Translating it yields CASSYSMAVGQPQHF. The J gene is TRBJ1-5, the V gene TRBV6-5; D ambiguous. The ends were cut back, 0 bases at V and 7 bases at J, with 13 bases in the middle. Germline lookup yields CDR1 MNHEY and CDR2 SVGAGI. This CDR3 is 15 amino acids long.

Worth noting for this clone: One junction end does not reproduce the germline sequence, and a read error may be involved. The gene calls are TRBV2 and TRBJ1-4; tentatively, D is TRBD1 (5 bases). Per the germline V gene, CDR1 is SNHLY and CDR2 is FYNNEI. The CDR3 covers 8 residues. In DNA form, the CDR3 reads TGTGCCGGCCAGGGCGGGGTTTTT. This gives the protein CAGQGGVF.

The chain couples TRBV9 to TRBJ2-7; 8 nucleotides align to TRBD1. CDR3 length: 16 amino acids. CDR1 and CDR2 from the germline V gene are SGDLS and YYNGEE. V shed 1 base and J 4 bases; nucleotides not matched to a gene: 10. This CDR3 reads CASSVSPGTGTYEQYF. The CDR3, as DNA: TGTGCCAGCAGCGTAAGCCCTGGGACAGGAACTTACGAGCAGTACTTC.

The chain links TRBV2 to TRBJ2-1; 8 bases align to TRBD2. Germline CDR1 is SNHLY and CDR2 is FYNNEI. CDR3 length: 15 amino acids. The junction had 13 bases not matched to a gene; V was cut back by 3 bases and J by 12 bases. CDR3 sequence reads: CASSDVDPGLAGQFF. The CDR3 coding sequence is TGTGCCAGCAGTGACGTGGACCCAGGACTAGCAGGGCAGTTCTTC.

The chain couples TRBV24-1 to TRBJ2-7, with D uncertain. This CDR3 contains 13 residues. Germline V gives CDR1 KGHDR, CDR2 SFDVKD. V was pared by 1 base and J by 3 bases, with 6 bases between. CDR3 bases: TGTGCCACCAGTGATTTCACCAGCTACGAGCAGTACTTC. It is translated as CATSDFTSYEQYF.

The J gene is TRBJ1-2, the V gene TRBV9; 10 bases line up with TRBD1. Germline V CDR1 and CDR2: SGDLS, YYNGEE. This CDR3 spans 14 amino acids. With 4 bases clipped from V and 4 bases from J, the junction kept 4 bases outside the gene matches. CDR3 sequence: CASSTRQGAYGYTF. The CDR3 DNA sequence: TGTGCCAGCAGCACTCGACAGGGGGCCTATGGCTACACCTTC.

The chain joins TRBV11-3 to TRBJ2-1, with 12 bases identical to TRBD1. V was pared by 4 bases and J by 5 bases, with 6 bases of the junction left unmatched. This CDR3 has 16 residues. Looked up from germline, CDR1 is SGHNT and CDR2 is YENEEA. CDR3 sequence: CASSYRGTGGNNEQFF. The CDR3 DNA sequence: TGTGCCAGCAGCTACCGCGGGACAGGGGGCAACAATGAGCAGTTCTTC.

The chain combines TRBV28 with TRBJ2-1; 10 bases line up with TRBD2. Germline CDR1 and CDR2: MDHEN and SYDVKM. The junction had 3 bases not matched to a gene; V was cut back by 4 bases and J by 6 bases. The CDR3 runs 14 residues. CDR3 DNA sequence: TGTGCCAGCAGTTATAGCGGGAGGACCAATGAGCAGTTCTTC. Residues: CASSYSGRTNEQFF. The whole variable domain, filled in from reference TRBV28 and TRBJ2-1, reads DVKVTQSSRYLVKRTGEKVFLECVQDMDHENMFWYRQDPGLGLRLIYFSYDVKMKEKGDIPEGYSVSREKKERFSLILESASTNQTSMYLCASSYSGRTNEQFFGPGTRLTVL.

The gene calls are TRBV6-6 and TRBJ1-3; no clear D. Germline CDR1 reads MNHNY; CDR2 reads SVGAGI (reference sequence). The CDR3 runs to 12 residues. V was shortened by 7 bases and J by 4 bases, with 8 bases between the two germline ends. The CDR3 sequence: CASTITGNTIYF. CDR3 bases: TGTGCCAGCACCATAACAGGAAACACCATATATTTT.

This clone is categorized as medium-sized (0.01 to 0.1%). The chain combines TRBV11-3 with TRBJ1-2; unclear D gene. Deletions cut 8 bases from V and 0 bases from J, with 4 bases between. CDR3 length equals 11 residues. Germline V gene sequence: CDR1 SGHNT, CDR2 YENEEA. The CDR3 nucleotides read TGTGCCAGCGCAGCTAACTATGGCTACACCTTC. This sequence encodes CASAANYGYTF.

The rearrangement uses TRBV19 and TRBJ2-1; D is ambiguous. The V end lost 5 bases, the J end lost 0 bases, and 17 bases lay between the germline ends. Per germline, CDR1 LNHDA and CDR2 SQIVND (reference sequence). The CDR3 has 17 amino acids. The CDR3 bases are TGTGCCAGTAGTTCGAACGAGGCGTCTGGCTCCTACAATGAGCAGTTCTTC. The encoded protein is CASSSNEASGSYNEQFF.

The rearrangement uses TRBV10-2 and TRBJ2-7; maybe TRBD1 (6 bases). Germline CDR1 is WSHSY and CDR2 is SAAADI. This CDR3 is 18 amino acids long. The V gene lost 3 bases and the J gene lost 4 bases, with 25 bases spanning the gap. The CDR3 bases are TGCGCCAGCAGTGAAACGAAGGGACACCAGTTACGTGGGTACGAGCAGTACTTC. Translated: CASSETKGHQLRGYEQYF.

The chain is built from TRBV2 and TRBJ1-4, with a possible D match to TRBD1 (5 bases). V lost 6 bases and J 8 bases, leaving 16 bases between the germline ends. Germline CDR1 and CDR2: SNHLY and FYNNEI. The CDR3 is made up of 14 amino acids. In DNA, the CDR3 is TGTGCCAGCAGGGCCGGGACCGGGGGGGAAAAACTGTTTTTT. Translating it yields CASRAGTGGEKLFF. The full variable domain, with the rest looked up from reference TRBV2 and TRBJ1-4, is EPEVTQTPSHQVTQMGQEVILRCVPISNHLYFYWYRQILGQKVEFLVSFYNNEISEKSEIFDDQFSVERPDGSNFTLKIRSTKLEDSAMYFCASRAGTGGEKLFFGSGTQLSVL.

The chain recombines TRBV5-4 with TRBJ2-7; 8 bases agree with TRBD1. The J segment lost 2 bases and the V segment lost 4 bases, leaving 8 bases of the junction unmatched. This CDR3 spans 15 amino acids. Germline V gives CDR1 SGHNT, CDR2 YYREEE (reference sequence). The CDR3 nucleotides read TGTGCCAGCAGCCAGGACAGGGTTCAAACCTACGAGCAGTACTTC. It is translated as CASSQDRVQTYEQYF.

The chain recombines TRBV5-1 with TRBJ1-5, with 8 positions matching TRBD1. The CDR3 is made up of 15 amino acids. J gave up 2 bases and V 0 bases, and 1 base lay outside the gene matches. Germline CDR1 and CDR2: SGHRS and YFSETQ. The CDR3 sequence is CASSLGGQGNQPQHF. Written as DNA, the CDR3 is TGCGCCAGCAGCTTGGGGGGACAGGGCAATCAGCCCCAGCATTTT.

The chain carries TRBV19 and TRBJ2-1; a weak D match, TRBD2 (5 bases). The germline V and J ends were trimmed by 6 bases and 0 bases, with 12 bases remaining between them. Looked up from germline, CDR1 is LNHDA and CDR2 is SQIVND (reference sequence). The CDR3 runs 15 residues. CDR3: CASRADFSSYNEQFF. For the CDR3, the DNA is TGTGCCAGTAGGGCGGACTTTAGCTCCTACAATGAGCAGTTCTTC.